This TCR beta chain was retrieved from a study of neurological immune-mediated disorders. Overall study results and limits: It was HTLV-1-associated myelopathy that showed the most TCR clonal expansion, while multiple sclerosis showed the least, falling below healthy controls.

The CDR3 runs 17 residues. CDR1 and CDR2 (germline): SGHRS, YFSETQ. V was clipped by 4 bases and J by 0 bases, with 17 bases between them. Ten or more counts support this clonotype. Its antigen is currently unknown. Synthesis of cDNA was accomplished via 5'RACE employing 10-nucleotide random UMIs. From the 5' RACE reads, TCRdb called clonotypes with MiXCR, one entry per CDR3 protein. This table holds roughly 65,000 distinct CDR3 sequences, roughly 5% found once. The chain uses TRBV5-1 and TRBJ1-5, with D uncertain. The receptor comes from a human donor with multiple sclerosis. The donor label of this sample is uncertain. Source material: PBMCs. The CDR3 spells CASSPGPWRDSNQPQHF. DNA of the CDR3: TGCGCCAGCAGCCCCGGGCCGTGGCGGGATAGCAATCAGCCCCAGCATTTT.